The source of this TCR beta chain is a study of blood T cell repertoires in COVID-19. Study overall: Nucleic acid was either cDNA or gDNA, and it came from T cells, B-cell-depleted T cells, or PBMCs.

The CDR3 runs 16 residues. The ends were cut back, 3 bases at V and 0 bases at J, with 14 bases in the middle. Per germline, CDR1 MNHEY and CDR2 SVGEGT. Method: immunoSEQ multiplex PCR; TCRdb's copy keeps in-frame clones and lacks some. The sample records approximately 200,000 clones, about nine tenths being singletons. What was sequenced was peripheral blood. The origin of this receptor is a woman in her fifties or sixties with acute or convalescent COVID-19. V and J are TRBV6-2 or TRBV6-3 and TRBJ1-2; D is unclear. In nucleotides, the CDR3 is TGTGCCAGCAGTTATTTGATGACAAATACTAACTATGGCTACACCTTC. Amino acid sequence: CASSYLMTNTNYGYTF.